Reported below is one T cell receptor (beta chain). What antigen it recognizes has not been identified. No clone much larger than this one lies a single base away; base qualities are absent. The cohort consisted of approximately 670 healthy bone marrow donors. At the time of sampling, every cohort member was nominally healthy, though immune exposures that went unrecorded were likely present. The donor was CMV seropositive and belonged to the group of over 250 seropositive cohort members. A peripheral blood sample was collected from each donor, and TCR beta sequencing was performed on peripheral blood mononuclear cells. Genomic DNA extraction from the blood cell samples was performed with the Qiagen DNeasy Blood Extraction Kit. This entry comes from a study of cytomegalovirus exposure and HLA in healthy donors (TCRdb year 2017). Study-level background: According to an earlier analysis of 550 to 750 of the donors, some 180 million T cells yielded approximately 120 million unique TCR beta sequences and approximately 300 Gb of sequence data. An early release that covered about 600 HLA-typed donors contained about 300 gigabases of sequencing data and about 84 million unique TCR sequences. Among the roughly 400 genotyped donors, approximately 76% belonged to the genetic ancestry cluster associated with self-reported Caucasian donors. The study aimed to test whether cataloging public T cell receptors could reveal signatures of past pathogen exposure. The study profiled the T cell repertoires of 500 to 800 subjects by immunosequencing and related them to cytomegalovirus serostatus. Besides the first cohort of roughly 660 subjects, a separate validation cohort made up of 120 different subjects was used. To predict cytomegalovirus infection status, the study brought together high-throughput TCR immunosequencing, statistical association of individual TCRs with disease status, and machine learning. A later analysis re-analyzed previously published TCR beta repertoires from 666 donors and added high-resolution HLA genotyping to study TCR occurrence patterns. Rather than drawing on any new phenotypic data, the later analysis identified candidate immune exposures from TCR beta sequences and the way those sequences occurred across donors. An earlier analysis of some 500 of the donors used high-throughput TCR beta sequencing to judge whether each TCR beta V gene segment behaved as functional or pseudogenic. Donor age, sex, ethnicity and CMV serostatus were compiled alongside the repertoire data. In a later genetic analysis, genome-wide SNP genotypes for 398 of the 666 donors were used, and that subset was treated as a discovery cohort. Every discovery cohort repertoire had been produced on one sequencing platform. Both class I and class II loci were covered by HLA typing, at four-digit resolution. Typing coverage varied by locus: roughly 620-630 donors for A, B, C, DRB1 and DQB1; approximately 500 for DQA1; nearly 610 for DPA1; approximately 470 for DPB1. Because of strong linkage in the cohort, roughly five DR-DQ haplotypes were treated as single units for association and clustering. Across 300 to 500 genotyped donors of the cohort, an average of roughly 250,000 unique TCR beta nucleotide sequences per donor were sequenced, and around 19% of those sequences were non-productive. Broader findings and caveats from the paper: The authors suggested that the approach could potentially be extended to other disease states and immunological phenotypes. V-gene and J-gene trimming of TCR beta chains was associated with a missense DCLRE1C variant in a later genetic analysis, and the association was replicated in an independent cohort. Because counts were too low, more than 15 rarely observed V segments, including chromosome 9 orphons, were excluded from the earlier analysis of 587 of the donors. A further reported finding was that TCR beta sequences accurately predicted the HLA-A and HLA-B alleles for most subjects in the first cohort. This cohort had only TCR beta chains sequenced, and the lack of alpha or paired-chain data limited which features could be detected. In a later genetic analysis, fewer N-insertions in productive TCRs were reported among donors in an Asian-associated ancestry cluster than the 666-donor mean. According to a later analysis, TCR association rates differed among HLA loci, with DRB1 alleles showing the most associated TCRs and HLA-C alleles showing the fewest. Because HLA typing was missing for some donors at each locus, association tests included only the typed subset. A later analysis found that HLA-associated TCR beta chains were more clonally expanded and had lower generation probabilities than equally common non-associated chains. A few of the identified cytomegalovirus-associated TCR beta chains were confirmed in vitro to be specific for cytomegalovirus antigens. Some IMGT-functional V segments, including TRBV6-2 and TRBV6-3, could not be told apart with the 87-base-pair reads, so those segments were excluded. The study listed 164 TCR beta chains as associated with cytomegalovirus. When HLA alleles, especially DR and DQ, strongly co-occurred, TCR associations were difficult to assign to individual alleles. According to a later analysis, most CMV-associated TCR beta chains appeared to be HLA-restricted, and the HLA associations seemed to be driven largely by CMV exposure. The only immune exposure information available for the cohort was CMV serostatus. While some public TCRs were present in many individuals, most TCR sequences turned up only very rarely across donors. At a false discovery rate of 0.05, a later analysis linked 16,951 TCR beta sequences to specific HLA alleles. A cluster of highly shared sequence variants was judged likely to be a technical artifact of the sequencing pipeline. Correlated functional status among segregating V segments might be attributable to linkage disequilibrium, but an unknown experimental factor could not be ruled out. Broadly in line with IMGT annotations, most TCR beta V segments showed up in productive rearrangements about 87% or about 30% of the time in an earlier analysis of around 600 of the donors. A later analysis reported that several top co-occurrence clusters appeared linked to parvovirus B19, influenza, CMV and Epstein-Barr virus. The classifier was reported to diagnose cytomegalovirus status with high specificity and sensitivity in both the original cohort and the validation cohort. Presence/absence analyses assumed roughly uniform sequencing depth across donors, an assumption that may not hold.

The library was built by means of the immunoSEQ multiplex PCR assay. The multiplex PCR relied on a mix of 60 forward primers for TCR Vbeta segments and 13 reverse primers for TCR Jbeta segments. The CDR3 region of rearranged TCR beta genes was amplified from genomic DNA by a multiplex PCR assay. On the Illumina HiSeq System, the amplified TCR beta libraries were sequenced as 87-base-pair reads. The paper's processing steps were these. Across the roughly 700 repertoires, a later analysis counted 78 million or so unique TCR beta chains, about 10 million of which were shared by at least two donors. A nearest-neighbor algorithm error-corrected the raw reads and collapsed the reads into unique sequences, merging closely related sequences to remove PCR and sequencing errors. Alignment of CDR3 sequences to IMGT reference sequences was used to assign V, D and J gene segments. For a sequence to be retained, at least a six-nucleotide match to both a V gene segment and a J gene segment was required. Rearrangements were classified as productive when the CDR3 lacked stop codons and remained in frame with V and J, and all other rearrangements were classified as non-productive. Following IMGT convention, CDR3 was defined as the stretch from the second conserved V-encoded cysteine to the conserved J-encoded phenylalanine. Sequences without an unambiguous match to a single V gene segment were excluded from the earlier analysis of about 600 of the donors. In an earlier analysis of approximately 590 of the donors, a V segment was called functional when productive rearrangements were above 56.7%, and segregating when the standard deviation between donors exceeded 5%. A statistical classification framework was built to diagnose cytomegalovirus status from the catalog of TCR beta chain sequences. In a later analysis, V and J genes were assigned by comparing TCR nucleotide sequences against IMGT/GENE-DB human TR gene sequences. In a later analysis, CDR3 sequences and most-parsimonious VDJ recombination scenarios were assigned using the TCRdist pipeline. In a later analysis, each TCR beta chain was defined by its CDR3 amino acid sequence together with its V-gene family, and reads without a unique V-gene family were excluded. As a way to deal with suspected cross-contamination and a sequencing artifact, a later analysis dropped hundreds of nucleotide sequences that were highly shared and had low generation probability. In a later analysis, a clonal expansion index was calculated for each public chain from normalized within-repertoire ranks of inferred template counts. In a later analysis, generation probabilities were computed using a VDJ recombination model fitted to out-of-frame rearrangements, and the results were checked against IGoR. In a later analysis, hypergeometric tests were used to score TCR-TCR, TCR-HLA and TCR-CMV co-occurrence, with a repertoire-size bias correction applied to TCR pairs. To estimate false discovery rates, a later analysis permuted the HLA or CMV assignments 20 times. A later analysis grouped co-occurring TCRs with DBSCAN, adding TCRdist sequence similarity when clustering within HLA-allele-positive subsets. Repertoires with fewer than 30,000 or more than 120,000 public chains, plus five repertoires with anomalous nucleotide sharing, were excluded from co-occurrence clustering. In its TCRdb copy, this immuneACCESS table keeps in-frame sequences only and misses some clones. Where compared with another copy, unresolved V genes explain less than half of these, and the others have no known cause. V, J and clone size were drawn from that table, and D and trimming were deduced from the DNA. Within this sample are about 160,000 clones, with 80% of them counted one time only. Jointly, the top ten make up around 5.8% of the sample.

Reading the germline V gene gives CDR1 SGHRS and CDR2 YFSETQ. Its CDR3 holds 17 amino acids, cysteine through phenylalanine. Kept here is only the CDR3 DNA, which spans 51 bases and is read in frame from base 1. After removal of 5 bases from V and 3 bases from J, the junction retains 9 bases not matched to a gene. The chain is encoded by TRBV5-1 joined to TRBJ2-6; 9 nucleotides in the junction match TRBD1. The clonotype was recovered from a male donor in good health and CMV-seropositive. The sequencing input was PBMCs. The sequenced DNA: TGCGCCAGCAGTCCGCCCACAGGGGGCAATGGGGCCAACGTCCTGACTTTC. The encoded protein is CASSPPTGGNGANVLTF.